A single sample gave rise to the 18 T cell receptor beta chains below, sequenced in a study of identical twins. A single record per CDR3 protein comes from TCRdb applying MiXCR to the 5' RACE reads. The repertoire holds about 530,000 distinct CDR3 sequences, with 13% to 15% as singletons. These same records also appear under a second study, on yellow fever vaccine responses in identical twins.

Sequencing input: CD4+ T cells sorted from blood. Source of these receptors: a woman under 30 in good health.

This rearrangement joins TRBV12-3 or TRBV12-4 to TRBJ2-7, with 7 nucleotides matching TRBD1. This CDR3 contains 14 residues. V shed 5 bases and J 7 bases; nucleotides not matched to a gene: 11. The CDR3 bases are TGTGCCAGCAGTGAGGAAACAGGGGTTCAGGAGCAGTACTTC. It is translated as CASSEETGVQEQYF.

This clonotype was found a few times. J is TRBJ2-4 and V is TRBV3-1; 8 positions agree with TRBD2. The CDR3 is 16 amino acids. CDR1 LGHDT and CDR2 YNNKEL come from the germline V gene (reference sequence). V gave up 3 bases and J gave up 2 bases; unmatched junction bases: 6. DNA for the CDR3: TGTGCCAGCAGCCAGCCTGCGGGGGGCTCCAAAAACATTCAGTACTTC. Amino acids: CASSQPAGGSKNIQYF.

This chain links TRBV12-3 or TRBV12-4 with TRBJ2-3; D possibly uses TRBD1 or TRBD2 (6 bases each). The ends were cut back, 6 bases at V and 6 bases at J, with 13 bases in the middle. This CDR3 is built from 13 residues. CDR3 loop: CASSMEGGDTQYF. Written as DNA, the CDR3 is TGTGCCAGCAGCATGGAGGGGGGCGATACGCAGTATTTT.

This clonotype has more than one count but fewer than ten. The chain links TRBV10-3 to TRBJ2-2; D is ambiguous. This CDR3 contains 12 residues. Per the germline V gene, CDR1 is ENHRY and CDR2 is SYGVKD. Trimming left V 0 bases short and J 6 bases short, with 2 bases between. The CDR3 spells CAISESPGELFF. DNA for the CDR3: TGTGCCATCAGTGAGTCTCCCGGGGAGCTGTTTTTT.

V usage is TRBV20-1 and J usage is TRBJ2-4; 9 nucleotides align to TRBD2. V shed 0 bases, J shed 2 bases, and the junction held 5 bases outside the gene matches. CDR1 is DFQATT and CDR2 is SNEGSKA in the germline V gene (reference sequence). The CDR3 runs to 16 residues. The CDR3 spells CSARDWASGTKNIQYF. The CDR3 nucleotides are TGCAGTGCTAGAGATTGGGCTAGCGGGACCAAAAACATTCAGTACTTC.

This clonotype was counted a few times. The chain uses TRBV5-1 and TRBJ2-7; a weak D match, TRBD1 (7 bases). In germline, CDR1 is SGHRS, CDR2 YFSETQ. With 5 bases removed from V and 2 bases from J, the gap between germline ends came to 11 bases. The CDR3 sequence is 13 residues long. The CDR3 region has the DNA TGCGCCAGCAGATCAGGGGGGACCTACGAGCAGTACTTC. This codes for CASRSGGTYEQYF.

V and J are TRBV3-1 and TRBJ1-1, with a possible D match to TRBD1 (6 bases). In germline, CDR1 is LGHDT, CDR2 YNNKEL (reference sequence). The CDR3 spans 14 residues. V lost 1 base, J lost 2 bases, and 8 bases lay in between. The CDR3 is CASSQVGANTEAFF. Here the CDR3 DNA reads TGTGCCAGCAGCCAAGTGGGGGCAAACACTGAAGCTTTCTTT.

The rearrangement uses TRBV6-2 or TRBV6-3 and TRBJ2-1; 10 nucleotides align to TRBD2. In germline, CDR1 is MNHEY, CDR2 SVGEGT. This CDR3 region has 15 residues. V was pared by 6 bases and J by 7 bases, with 9 bases of the junction left unmatched. CDR3 in amino acids: CASRPRASGSNEQFF. The CDR3 DNA is TGTGCCAGCAGACCACGGGCTAGCGGGAGTAATGAGCAGTTCTTC.

The J gene is TRBJ2-3, the V gene TRBV20-1; 11 bases are shared with TRBD2. The CDR3 covers 16 residues. Germline V gene lookup returns CDR1 DFQATT and CDR2 SNEGSKA (reference sequence). V dropped 5 bases and J dropped 2; count of bases not matched to a gene: 9. The CDR3 DNA follows: TGCAGTGCTCCGAGACTAGCGGGGAGTACCACAGATACGCAGTATTTT. It specifies CSAPRLAGSTTDTQYF.

The chain is built from TRBV12-3 or TRBV12-4 and TRBJ1-1, with D perhaps matching TRBD1 (6 bases). The CDR3 is 14 amino acids. V was cut by 2 bases and J by 5 bases, with 12 bases left in between. CDR3: CASSLQAGETEAFF. CDR3 sequence (DNA): TGTGCCAGCAGTTTACAGGCAGGGGAGACTGAAGCTTTCTTT.

This clonotype has more than one count but fewer than ten. The chain is built from TRBV4-1 and TRBJ2-3; 7 bases line up with TRBD2. CDR1 and CDR2 from the germline V gene are MGHRA and YSYEKL. CDR3 size: 17 residues. V lost 0 bases and J lost 2; bases outside the gene matches: 8. The CDR3 coding sequence is TGCGCCAGCAGCCAAGAACGGAGCGGGGTTGACACAGATACGCAGTATTTT. Its protein is CASSQERSGVDTDTQYF.

The rearrangement links TRBV3-1 to TRBJ2-3; perhaps TRBD2 as D (7 bases). The CDR3 is made up of 15 amino acids. Trimming took 4 bases from V and 1 from J, leaving 12 bases between them. Germline CDR1 LGHDT, CDR2 YNNKEL (reference sequence). Here the CDR3 reads CASSRSGGRTDTQYF. As DNA, the CDR3 is TGTGCCAGCAGCCGTTCGGGGGGCCGCACAGATACGCAGTATTTT.

The chain links TRBV7-3 to TRBJ2-3; 8 bases align to TRBD1. Germline assignment: CDR1 SGHTA and CDR2 FQGTGA. This CDR3 has 14 residues. V shed 6 bases, J shed 2 bases, and the junction held 4 bases outside the gene matches. The CDR3 is CASRLGQDTDTQYF. For the CDR3, the DNA is TGTGCCAGCAGGTTGGGACAGGACACAGATACGCAGTATTTT.

The V and J genes are TRBV20-1 and TRBJ2-3; TRBD2 matches at 13 bases. There are 15 residues in the CDR3. V shed 5 bases and J 2 bases; nucleotides not matched to a gene: 4. Germline values: CDR1 DFQATT, CDR2 SNEGSKA (reference sequence). CDR3 sequence reads: CSARGTSGDTDTQYF. The DNA for the CDR3 is TGCAGTGCTCGAGGGACTAGCGGGGACACAGATACGCAGTATTTT.

This clonotype occurred a few times. CDR3 residues: CASSLHQGAGPYEQYF. CDR3 DNA: TGCGCCAGCAGCCTCCACCAGGGAGCGGGTCCCTACGAGCAGTACTTC. The chain is built from TRBV4-1 and TRBJ2-7, with D possibly matching TRBD2 (6 bases). The CDR3 runs to 16 residues. CDR1 is MGHRA and CDR2 is YSYEKL in the germline V gene. Trimming cost V 4 bases and J 2 bases, with 18 bases left between them.

The CDR3 region has the DNA TGTGCCAGCAGCGGGCATACCCCGGGATTCAACAATGAGCAGTTCTTC. Its protein is CASSGHTPGFNNEQFF. The V and J genes are TRBV5-8 and TRBJ2-1; perhaps TRBD2 as D (5 bases). Looked up from germline, CDR1 is SGHTS and CDR2 is YDEGEE. Trimming stripped 4 bases from V and 5 bases from J, with 19 bases between. This CDR3 has 16 amino acids.

This clonotype has more than one count but fewer than ten. V gene TRBV4-2 combines with J gene TRBJ2-2, with D perhaps matching TRBD2 (6 bases). The CDR3 totals 15 residues. Trimming removed 1 base from V and 3 bases from J, with 9 bases in between. Germline V gives CDR1 LGHNA, CDR2 YNFKEQ. Here the CDR3 reads CASSQVIADTGELFF. DNA for the CDR3: TGTGCCAGCAGCCAAGTAATAGCGGACACCGGGGAGCTGTTTTTT.

This clonotype was seen a handful of times. The chain is built from TRBV18 and TRBJ2-3, with TRBD2 identical over 11 bases. The germline V gene encodes CDR1 KGHSH and CDR2 LQKENI. V trimming: 1 base; J trimming: 2 bases; junction bases outside the gene matches: 2. CDR3 size: 16 residues. The CDR3, as DNA: TGTGCCAGCTCACCACGGGGACTAGCGGCCACAGATACGCAGTATTTT. Translation: CASSPRGLAATDTQYF.